This TCR beta chain was identified in a study of T cell repertoires in cytomegalovirus infection. Study context: Recently identified HLA-C-restricted and well-studied HLA-B-restricted CMV epitopes were used.

This clonotype was picked up many times. What it binds is not known. CDR1 and CDR2 (germline): SEHNR, FQNEAQ (reference sequence). CDR3 length: 14 amino acids. V was clipped by 5 bases and J by 9 bases; unmatched bases: 10. TCRdb reprocessed the reads via MiXCR and lists one record per CDR3 protein. Altogether some 800,000 distinct CDR3 sequences are present, about 28% being singletons, with the ten largest covering about 12%. This chain uses TRBV7-9 with TRBJ1-5; 7 bases line up with TRBD1. The specimen was cultured CD8+ T cells from PBMCs, collected from culture after CMV antigen stimulation. This TCR was recovered from a human donor in good health (CMV status not recorded). Some clones in this sample may be carry-over from other donors' samples. CDR3 nucleotides: TGTGCCAGCAGCGGGACAGAACCGGGAAGGCCCCAGCATTTT. As protein: CASSGTEPGRPQHF.